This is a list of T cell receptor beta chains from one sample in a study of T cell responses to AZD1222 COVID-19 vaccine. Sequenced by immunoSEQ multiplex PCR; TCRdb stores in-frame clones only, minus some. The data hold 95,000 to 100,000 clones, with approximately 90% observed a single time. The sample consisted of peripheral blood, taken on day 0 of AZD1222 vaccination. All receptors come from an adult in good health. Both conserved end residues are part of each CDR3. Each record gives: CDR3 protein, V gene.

CDR3 protein: CASSLGTSTEAFF
V gene: TRBV7-9

CDR3 protein: CASSQADRVSNQPQHF
V gene: TRBV4-2

CDR3 protein: CASSLLGGTYEQYF
V gene: TRBV5-1

CDR3 protein: CASSPGGGNYGYTF
V gene: TRBV4-1

CDR3 protein: CASSFQQGRDEQFF
V gene: TRBV5-1

CDR3 protein: CASSQDQGAGAEQFF
V gene: TRBV4-2

CDR3 protein: CAISDEWTAGF
V gene: TRBV10-3

CDR3 protein: CASSYRDRGMFF
V gene: TRBV3-1/TRBV3-2

CDR3 protein: CASSQTPGQTPFRGYTF
V gene: TRBV11-2

CDR3 protein: CASSLQRGGDTQYF
V gene: TRBV4-2

CDR3 protein: CASSLVATPSNYGYTF
V gene: TRBV5-6

CDR3 protein: CASRPGQGLETQYF
V gene: TRBV5-5

CDR3 protein: CASSSNRGGPEAFF
V gene: TRBV11-2

CDR3 protein: CASSLGDLRTTEAFF
V gene: TRBV5-4

CDR3 protein: CASSPVGGANTEAFF
V gene: TRBV18

CDR3 protein: CASSYSPGTGVDEQFF
V gene: TRBV6-5

CDR3 protein: CSVRTGGAEAFF
V gene: TRBV29-1

CDR3 protein: CATGPRSGANVLTF
V gene: TRBV6-5

CDR3 protein: CASSAHPGGTTEAFF
V gene: TRBV9

CDR3 protein: CASSPAGGREGSPLHF
V gene: TRBV18

CDR3 protein: CATSETGANTEAFF
V gene: TRBV24-1

CDR3 protein: CASSLGAGDEQYF
V gene: TRBV7-9

CDR3 protein: CASSEMRGNTIYF
V gene: TRBV6-1

CDR3 protein: CASSLTGGASGYTF
V gene: TRBV5-4

CDR3 protein: CASQQSGYGYTF
V gene: TRBV28

CDR3 protein: CASTGDPRYGIYF
V gene: TRBV5-1

CDR3 protein: CASSGDRVVYEQYF
V gene: TRBV2

CDR3 protein: CASSTRRQFQETQYF
V gene: TRBV5-4

CDR3 protein: CASSQDAGFGRGYTF
V gene: TRBV3-1/TRBV3-2

CDR3 protein: CASSPPTVYNEQFF
V gene: TRBV6-6

CDR3 protein: CASSSQTLGLAGVAQYF
V gene: TRBV5-6

CDR3 protein: CASSLDGQNQPQHF
V gene: TRBV5-1

CDR3 protein: CASSSLAGGRGNEQFF
V gene: TRBV19

CDR3 protein: CASSFNGGANNEQFF
V gene: TRBV28

CDR3 protein: CASSPQDTQYF
V gene: TRBV18

CDR3 protein: CASSPYNLVSPLHF
V gene: TRBV7-2

CDR3 protein: CASSQNPANTEAFF
V gene: TRBV6-5

CDR3 protein: CASSLSRPSWGNQPQHF
V gene: TRBV27

CDR3 protein: CASSLAQGSFEQYF
V gene: TRBV5-1

CDR3 protein: CASSLSLYTEAFF
V gene: TRBV7-9

CDR3 protein: CASSFPNRINSPLHF
V gene: TRBV28

CDR3 protein: CASNQPGTYNEQFF
V gene: TRBV5-1

CDR3 protein: CARSLGAGDVQVYNSPLHF
V gene: TRBV5-3

CDR3 protein: CASSEDTRTRNSPLHF
V gene: TRBV2

CDR3 protein: CASTNQPQHF
V gene: TRBV28

CDR3 protein: CASSYLGGASVF
V gene: TRBV4-1

CDR3 protein: CASSSRAGGGEKLFF
V gene: TRBV5-1

CDR3 protein: CASYVTGTVPYEQYF
V gene: TRBV6-5

CDR3 protein: CASSRGLAGGPDTQYF
V gene: TRBV28

CDR3 protein: CSVGTGEAETQYF
V gene: TRBV29-1

CDR3 protein: CASSRDRGETGELFF
V gene: TRBV5-4

CDR3 protein: CASSLGPGAYEQYF
V gene: TRBV11-2

CDR3 protein: CASSVDSSGNYEQYF
V gene: TRBV9

CDR3 protein: CASSVGTAAFGNTIYF
V gene: TRBV7-2

CDR3 protein: CASSLLGDNEQFF
V gene: TRBV28